The clone carrying this T cell receptor (beta chain) was observed a few times. The library put unique molecular identifiers onto individual cDNA molecules. From the RACE reads, TCRdb called clonotypes with MiXCR, one entry per CDR3 protein. Here the sample spans 200,000 to 300,000 distinct CDR3 sequences, 7.5% to 10% being singletons. Time point in this sample: pre-sensitization, week 0. Documented treatment: therapeutic diphenylcyclopropenone sensitization with weekly scalp DPC. The donor pool consisted of alopecia patients aged 18 to 70 years, considered suitable for DPC. Extraction yielded total RNA from whole blood (unfractionated). This entry belongs to a study of human T cells and chemical hapten exposure. From germline, CDR1 is MDHEN and CDR2 SYDVKM. The V and J ends lost 4 bases and 5 bases respectively, with 13 bases between them. The CDR3 runs to 14 residues.

The sequences come from whole blood, collected in connection with sensitization to the hapten diphenylcyclopropenone (DPC). The source is a woman in her 40s with alopecia areata. Some clones in this sample may be carry-over from other donors' samples. The V call is TRBV28, the J call TRBJ2-3; D is possibly TRBD2 (6 bases). The CDR3 DNA reads as TGTGCCAGCAGTTCTGGGACTCCCTTAGATACGCAGTATTTT. Its protein is CASSSGTPLDTQYF.